These T cell receptor beta chains were read from a single sample in a study of blood T cell repertoires in COVID-19. Sequenced by immunoSEQ multiplex PCR; TCRdb stores in-frame clones only, minus some. The data hold about 250,000 clones, with just under 85% observed a single time. The sample taken for sequencing was peripheral blood. Every receptor here comes from a man at least 80 years old with acute or convalescent COVID-19. CDR3s include the opening cysteine and the closing phenylalanine or tryptophan. D genes are given only for firm matches. Not all rows give a size; the values are once, few, many and, for expanded clones, a class.

CDR3 DNA,CDR3 protein,V gene,clone size,D gene,J gene
TGTGCCAGCAGCTTGCAACAGGGGCAGGAGACCCAGTACTTC,CASSLQQGQETQYF,TRBV5-8,NA,TRBD1,TRBJ2-5
TGTGCCAGCAGCCAATACAGACAGGGCTACACCTTC,CASSQYRQGYTF,TRBV3-1/TRBV3-2,NA,NA,TRBJ1-2
TGTGCCACCAGTGGTCGTAGCGGGAGCCGCGGGGAGCTGTTTTTT,CATSGRSGSRGELFF,TRBV24-1,NA,TRBD2,TRBJ2-2
TGTGCCAGCAGTTCCAGGGCCCGAAATTCACCCCTCCACTTT,CASSSRARNSPLHF,TRBV27,once,NA,TRBJ1-6
TGCGCCAGCAGTGAATACCCCGGGACTAGCGGCACAGATACGCAGTATTTT,CASSEYPGTSGTDTQYF,TRBV10-1,NA,TRBD2,TRBJ2-3
TGCGCCAGCAGCTCCGGACAGGGGAGGTACGAGCAGTACTTC,CASSSGQGRYEQYF,TRBV5-1,once,TRBD1,TRBJ2-7
TGTGCCAGCAGTAGCAACCGGGGGTTCAATGGCTACACCTTC,CASSSNRGFNGYTF,TRBV3-1/TRBV3-2,once,NA,TRBJ1-2
TGTGCCAGTAGTATAGATCAGGGGACGTATACGCAGTATTTT,CASSIDQGTYTQYF,TRBV19,NA,NA,TRBJ2-3
TGTGCCAGCAGCTCCGACCGGGACAGGAACATTCAGTACTTC,CASSSDRDRNIQYF,TRBV5-8,NA,TRBD1,TRBJ2-4
TGTGCCAGCAGCCCGAGACAGGCCTATGGCTACACCTTC,CASSPRQAYGYTF,TRBV6-5,NA,NA,TRBJ1-2
TGCGCCAGCAGCTTGGAACCTACAACTAATGAAAAACTGTTTTTT,CASSLEPTTNEKLFF,TRBV5-1,NA,NA,TRBJ1-4
TGTGCCAGCAGCTTGGCGGGGAGCTCCTACAATGAGCAGTTCTTC,CASSLAGSSYNEQFF,TRBV5-4,NA,NA,TRBJ2-1
TGTGCCAGCAACCCGGGACTAGCGGGGGATGAGCAGTTCTTC,CASNPGLAGDEQFF,TRBV6-5,once,TRBD2,TRBJ2-1
TGTGCCAGCAACGAGGGGGGGGCTACTCCTATCTATGGCTACACCTTC,CASNEGGATPIYGYTF,TRBV28,NA,NA,TRBJ1-2
TGTGCCAGTACTCTAGGGGGACACAGTTACAATGAGCAGTTCTTC,CASTLGGHSYNEQFF,TRBV19,few,NA,TRBJ2-1
TGTGCCAGAAGCTTGAGGGCGGGAGTATACTACGAGCAGTACTTC,CARSLRAGVYYEQYF,TRBV5-3,NA,TRBD2,TRBJ2-7
TGTGCCGCCTGTCTTCGGGGGGTCTCCCACGAGCAGTACTTC,CAACLRGVSHEQYF,TRBV6-5,NA,TRBD2,TRBJ2-7
TGTGCCAGCAGCGCCTCGACTGGGGGGAATTCACCCCTCCACTTT,CASSASTGGNSPLHF,TRBV9,NA,NA,TRBJ1-6
TGTGCCACCAGCATCCCAACAGGGGGAAATCAGCCCCAGCATTTT,CATSIPTGGNQPQHF,TRBV15,NA,TRBD1,TRBJ1-5
TGTGCCAGTTGCCGGGAGGGGGCCGGTGGCTACACCTTC,CASCREGAGGYTF,TRBV28,NA,TRBD1,TRBJ1-2
TGCGCCAGCAGCCAAGGGCAGGGGAAGGTTAGGTACGAGCAGTACTTC,CASSQGQGKVRYEQYF,TRBV4-1,NA,NA,TRBJ2-7
TGTGCCAGCAGCTTAGGAGGGGGTAATGAAAAACTGTTTTTT,CASSLGGGNEKLFF,TRBV7-2,NA,NA,TRBJ1-4
TGTGCCAGCAGCTATTCTAGCGGGGGGGCCCGCACAGATACGCAGTATTTT,CASSYSSGGARTDTQYF,TRBV3-1/TRBV3-2,few,TRBD2,TRBJ2-3
TGTGCCAGCAGCCCCCCCCTATTATACTCTGGAAACACCATATATTTT,CASSPPLLYSGNTIYF,TRBV3-1/TRBV3-2,NA,NA,TRBJ1-3
TGTGCCAGCAGCTTAGCATTTGGAGGAACCTTCTCCTACGAGCAGTACTTC,CASSLAFGGTFSYEQYF,TRBV7-2,NA,NA,TRBJ2-7
TGTGCCAGCAGCCGTAAACCGGGACAGTATAATGAGCAGTTCTTC,CASSRKPGQYNEQFF,TRBV6-5,NA,TRBD1,TRBJ2-1
TGTGCCAGCAGCTTAGTCCAGGGGGAGCTGTTTTTT,CASSLVQGELFF,TRBV7-3,NA,NA,TRBJ2-2
TGTGCCTGGAGTGGTGGCAGAGGAGAGACCCAGTACTTC,CAWSGGRGETQYF,TRBV30,NA,NA,TRBJ2-5
TGTGCCAGCAGCCAAGGGGCACTCCCACCCTACGAGCAGTACTTC,CASSQGALPPYEQYF,TRBV3-1/TRBV3-2,NA,NA,TRBJ2-7
TGCGCCAGCAGCAGAGGACAGGACCTGTACTTC,CASSRGQDLYF,TRBV5-1,NA,TRBD1,TRBJ2-7
TGTGCCAGCAGCTTAGACTACGGACTAGCGGGATCCTACGAGCAGTACTTC,CASSLDYGLAGSYEQYF,TRBV11-2,NA,TRBD2,TRBJ2-7
TGCGCCAGCAGCTTGGGGGGGCGAGAGCAGCCCCAGCATTTT,CASSLGGREQPQHF,TRBV5-1,NA,NA,TRBJ1-5
TGTGCCAGCAGCGTTGATGGGGGGGGCAATCAGCCCCAGCATTTT,CASSVDGGGNQPQHF,TRBV5-5,NA,NA,TRBJ1-5